One and the same sample provided the 30 T cell receptor beta chains below, sequenced in a study of shared clonotypes between healthy human individuals. Some clones are missing from TCRdb's copy, which holds only in-frame ones; the method was immunoSEQ multiplex PCR. The sample contains about 1,900,000 clones, approximately 94% of which appear only once. The naive CD8 population came from CD45RO-negative cells selected for CCR7, without terminally differentiated effector memory CD45RA+ cells. The specimen sequenced was naive CD8+ T cells sorted from blood. The source of these receptors is a man between 18 and 35 years old in good health.

The chain couples TRBV10-2 to TRBJ2-3; the D gene is possibly TRBD2 (5 bases). Germline assignment: CDR1 WSHSY and CDR2 SAAADI. This CDR3 is 14 amino acids long. Trimming removed 6 bases at V and 3 bases at J, with 13 bases between. CDR3 region: CASRGTEVTDTQYF. CDR3 in DNA: TGCGCCAGCAGAGGTACGGAGGTTACAGATACGCAGTATTTT.

CDR3 protein: CASGLELRVAQYF. Here the CDR3 DNA reads TGTGCTAGTGGTTTGGAACTCCGGGTGGCCCAGTACTTC. The chain couples TRBV12-5 to TRBJ2-5; the D is unclear. Trimming stripped 1 base from V and 9 bases from J, with 12 bases between. The CDR3 extends over 13 amino acids. Germline CDR1 LGHNT, CDR2 FRNRAP.

The gene calls are TRBV28 and TRBJ2-5; D is undetermined. Trimming cost V 3 bases and J 4 bases, with 12 bases left between them. Germline CDR1 is MDHEN and CDR2 is SYDVKM. The CDR3 covers 14 residues. The CDR3 reads CASSFSGNGETQYF. The DNA of the CDR3 is TGTGCCAGCAGTTTCTCGGGTAATGGAGAGACCCAGTACTTC.

CDR3 residues: CASSEGTRYGYTF. In nucleotides, the CDR3 is TGTGCCAGCAGTGAAGGGACACGGTATGGCTACACCTTC. The chain has TRBV28 and TRBJ1-2, with D maybe TRBD1 (6 bases). Germline V gene lookup returns CDR1 MDHEN and CDR2 SYDVKM. This CDR3 has 13 residues. V was pared by 5 bases and J by 5 bases, with 12 bases between.

The chain is built from TRBV4-3 and TRBJ2-3, with D tentatively TRBD2 (5 bases). V was clipped by 4 bases and J by 1 base, with 12 bases between them. The CDR3 contains 15 residues. Germline assignment: CDR1 LGHNA and CDR2 YSLEER. In DNA, the CDR3 is TGCGCCAGCAGCCGGACTGAGGAGGGCACAGATACGCAGTATTTT. Encoded protein: CASSRTEEGTDTQYF.

The V gene is TRBV4-1, the J gene TRBJ1-1; D is undetermined. The CDR3 contains 14 residues. Germline loops: CDR1 MGHRA, CDR2 YSYEKL. Between the trimmed V and J ends, which lost 0 bases and 7 bases, there was a span of 12 bases. The CDR3 nucleotides are TGCGCCAGCAGCCAAGATATGAACCAGATTGAAGCTTTCTTT. It encodes CASSQDMNQIEAFF.

The chain is built from TRBV27 and TRBJ2-7; 7 bases align to TRBD1. V gave up 5 bases and J gave up 2 bases; unmatched junction bases: 12. The CDR3 consists of 16 residues. Germline V lookup: CDR1 MNHEY, CDR2 SMNVEV (reference sequence). CDR3 sequence reads: CASSEPRPQGAYEQYF. DNA of the CDR3: TGTGCCAGCAGTGAACCCCGACCGCAGGGGGCCTACGAGCAGTACTTC.

Worth noting for this clone: A read error may account for a junction end that differs from germline. The gene calls are TRBV30 and TRBJ1-5; 8 bases map to TRBD1. The CDR3 is 15 residues long. CDR1 and CDR2 (germline): GTSNPN, SVGIG (reference sequence). The CDR3 nucleotides read TGTGCCTGGAGTAGCGGGACAGGTCTAAATCAGTCCCAGCATTTT. Translating gives CAWSSGTGLNQSQHF.

A note on this clone: Other nucleotide sequences in the sample specify the same CDR3. The chain uses TRBV9 and TRBJ2-2, with D perhaps assigned TRBD1 or TRBD2 (6 bases each). V lost 4 bases, J lost 4 bases, and 11 bases lay in between. The V gene's germline CDR1 is SGDLS and CDR2 YYNGEE. This CDR3 is 14 amino acids long. The CDR3 sequence: CASSLGGGTGELFF. CDR3 in DNA: TGTGCCAGCAGCTTAGGGGGAGGCACCGGGGAGCTGTTTTTT.

With respect to this clone: Other DNA sequences within the sample encode an identical CDR3. V usage is TRBV6-5 and J usage is TRBJ2-1; the match to TRBD2 covers 13 bases. The junction had 1 base not matched to a gene; V was cut back by 4 bases and J by 4 bases. The CDR3 runs to 15 residues. Germline CDR1 and CDR2: MNHEY and SVGAGI. CDR3: CASSLTSGGYNEQFF. In nucleotides, the CDR3 is TGTGCCAGCAGTTTGACTAGCGGGGGGTACAATGAGCAGTTCTTC.

The V call is TRBV6-5, the J call TRBJ1-2, with TRBD1 matching 9 bases. Germline loops: CDR1 MNHEY, CDR2 SVGAGI. The V gene end was trimmed by 8 bases and the J gene end by 2 bases; junction bases not matched to a gene: 6. This CDR3 is built from 14 residues. CDR3 DNA sequence: TGTGCCAGCTCTCGGACAGGGGAGAACTATGGCTACACCTTC. As protein: CASSRTGENYGYTF.

V gene TRBV12-5 combines with J gene TRBJ2-3, with D possibly being TRBD2 (5 bases). From germline, CDR1 is LGHNT and CDR2 FRNRAP. The germline V and J ends were trimmed by 7 bases and 4 bases, with 27 bases remaining between them. There are 18 residues in the CDR3. The DNA for the CDR3 is TGTGCTAGTGTCGACCTACTGTTTTTGTCGATGAGGGCAGATACGCAGTATTTT. Its translation is CASVDLLFLSMRADTQYF.

The J gene is TRBJ1-1, the V gene TRBV9, with D maybe TRBD1 (5 bases). Trimming stripped 3 bases from V and 5 bases from J, with 11 bases between. Germline assignment: CDR1 SGDLS and CDR2 YYNGEE. CDR3 length: 13 residues. CDR3 nucleotide sequence: TGTGCCAGCAGCGCCGAGGGGACTACTGAAGCTTTCTTT. Amino acids: CASSAEGTTEAFF.

J is TRBJ2-3 and V is TRBV7-9; D unclear. The CDR3 runs 12 residues. The germline V gene has CDR1 SEHNR and CDR2 FQNEAQ (reference sequence). V shed 4 bases and J shed 6 bases, with 8 bases lying between them. Here the CDR3 reads CASSWSQDTQYF. In DNA form, the CDR3 reads TGTGCCAGCAGCTGGAGTCAGGATACGCAGTATTTT.

The table lists this clone with a count of one. This chain links TRBV5-6 with TRBJ2-5; D is uncertain. Deletions cut 1 base from V and 4 bases from J, with 14 bases between. This CDR3 has 15 residues. In germline, CDR1 is SGHDT, CDR2 YYEEEE. In DNA form, the CDR3 reads TGTGCCAGCAGCTTGTTTGAAGGGATCGTAGAGACCCAGTACTTC. This translates into CASSLFEGIVETQYF. The full variable domain, its missing parts supplied by reference TRBV5-6 and TRBJ2-5, is DAGVTQSPTHLIKTRGQQVTLRCSPKSGHDTVSWYQQALGQGPQFIFQYYEEEERQRGNFPDRFSGHQFPNYSSELNVNALLLGDSALYLCASSLFEGIVETQYFGPGTRLLVL.

As to this clone: Other DNA sequences of this sample code for an identical CDR3. V is TRBV28 and J is TRBJ2-7; unclear D gene. Germline V gene sequence: CDR1 MDHEN, CDR2 SYDVKM. The CDR3 has 13 amino acids. V gave up 2 bases and J gave up 0 bases, with 5 bases separating them. The CDR3 here is CASSLDSSYEQYF. DNA for the CDR3: TGTGCCAGCAGTTTAGATAGCTCCTACGAGCAGTACTTC.

The chain is built from TRBV19 and TRBJ2-2; 7 bases align to TRBD1. CDR1 is LNHDA and CDR2 is SQIVND in the germline V gene (reference sequence). The trim removed 3 bases at V and 6 bases at J, leaving 7 bases unmatched. The CDR3 loop spans 15 amino acids. The CDR3 coding sequence is TGTGCCAGTAGTATTACAGGGGTAACAGCCGGGGAGCTGTTTTTT. Protein product: CASSITGVTAGELFF.

The chain carries TRBV5-6 and TRBJ2-3; D possibly matches TRBD1 or TRBD2 (6 bases each). CDR3 size: 16 residues. Trimming shortened V by 4 bases and J by 4 bases, and 19 bases separated the two germline ends. Germline assignment: CDR1 SGHDT and CDR2 YYEEEE. CDR3 DNA: TGTGCCAGCAGCGAACGAGGGGGGCTACGGGCAGATACGCAGTATTTT. It yields the protein CASSERGGLRADTQYF.

This chain links TRBV12-2 with TRBJ1-1; the listed D gene, TRBD1, was not tested against the DNA. TRBV12-2 is listed as a pseudogene. This CDR3 spans 13 amino acids. The CDR3 is CASRFDRGKEAFF. Here the CDR3 DNA reads TGTGCAAGTCGCTTCGACAGGGGTAAGGAAGCTTTCTTT.

CDR3 sequence (DNA): TGTGCCAGCAGCCTCGGACAGGGAAGTCTCTACGAGCAGTACTTC. Translation gives CASSLGQGSLYEQYF. The chain recombines TRBV9 with TRBJ2-7; 8 bases align to TRBD1. CDR1 is SGDLS, CDR2 YYNGEE, per germline. The CDR3 has 15 amino acids. V gave up 4 bases and J gave up 3 bases; unmatched junction bases: 9.

The chain employs TRBV4-1 and TRBJ1-2; 8 positions match TRBD1. Germline V gives CDR1 MGHRA, CDR2 YSYEKL. The J segment lost 3 bases and the V segment lost 8 bases, leaving 11 bases of the junction unmatched. The CDR3 runs 15 residues. Here the CDR3 reads CASEPSPGGDYGYTF. DNA of the CDR3: TGCGCCAGCGAACCTTCCCCAGGGGGCGACTATGGCTACACCTTC.

This chain links TRBV2 with TRBJ2-1, with no clear D. This CDR3 has 13 residues. The V gene lost 1 base and the J gene lost 7 bases, with 8 bases spanning the gap. Germline assignment: CDR1 SNHLY and CDR2 FYNNEI. The CDR3 region has the DNA TGTGCCAGCAGTGAAGTGGGGTGGAATGAGCAGTTCTTC. It encodes CASSEVGWNEQFF.

The chain couples TRBV19 to TRBJ2-2; D gene ambiguous. V was clipped by 4 bases and J by 7 bases, with 16 bases between them. The CDR3 runs 15 residues. The germline gives CDR1 LNHDA, CDR2 SQIVND (reference sequence). The CDR3 loop reads CASSNLALVGGELFF. The CDR3 DNA sequence: TGTGCCAGTAGTAACTTGGCATTAGTCGGCGGGGAGCTGTTTTTT. The complete variable domain, with remaining parts taken from reference TRBV19 and TRBJ2-2, reads DGGITQSPKYLFRKEGQNVTLSCEQNLNHDAMYWYRQDPGQGLRLIYYSQIVNDFQKGDIAEGYSVSREKKESFPLTVTSAQKNPTAFYLCASSNLALVGGELFFGEGSRLTVL.

The V gene is TRBV13, the J gene TRBJ1-1; 9 bases map to TRBD1. CDR1 is PRHDT and CDR2 is FYEKMQ in the germline V gene (reference sequence). The junction had 10 bases not matched to a gene; V was cut back by 3 bases and J by 2 bases. The CDR3 loop spans 17 amino acids. The CDR3 DNA is TGTGCCAGCAGCTTTCGTCCCGGGACAGGGTCTAACACTGAAGCTTTCTTT. Translation: CASSFRPGTGSNTEAFF.

This clone is a singleton in its sample. The rearrangement uses TRBV7-9 and TRBJ2-7; D may be TRBD1 or TRBD2 (7 bases each). V was clipped by 1 base and J by 6 bases, with 16 bases between them. The CDR3 contains 15 residues. From germline, CDR1 is SEHNR and CDR2 FQNEAQ (reference sequence). The CDR3 coding sequence is TGTGCCAGCAGCTTAGGGGAGGGGGCACTTTTCGAGCAGTACTTC. Translating it yields CASSLGEGALFEQYF.

The chain carries TRBV25-1 and TRBJ2-7; 7 positions agree with TRBD1. V lost 2 bases and J lost 6; bases outside the gene matches: 4. The CDR3 consists of 13 residues. CDR1 and CDR2 from the germline V gene are MGHDK and SYGVNS. CDR3 bases: TGTGCCAGCAGTGAAAGGGGGCAAATCGAGCAGTACTTC. This gives the protein CASSERGQIEQYF.

The chain carries TRBV27 and TRBJ2-1; TRBD1 is a possible D gene (5 bases). The germline V and J ends were trimmed by 4 bases and 0 bases, with 10 bases remaining between them. The length of the CDR3 is 15 residues. Germline-derived CDR1 and CDR2 are MNHEY and SMNVEV (reference sequence). CDR3: CASSSPGSSYNEQFF. The CDR3, as DNA: TGTGCCAGCAGTTCACCAGGGTCCTCCTACAATGAGCAGTTCTTC.

The chain couples TRBV4-3 to TRBJ2-1, with D possibly being TRBD2 (6 bases). V lost 0 bases and J lost 2, with 11 bases in between. The CDR3 covers 16 residues. CDR1 is LGHNA, CDR2 YSLEER, per germline. CDR3 in amino acids: CASSQEQASAYNEQFF. In nucleotides, the CDR3 is TGCGCCAGCAGCCAAGAGCAGGCTAGCGCCTACAATGAGCAGTTCTTC.

Remarks on this clone: In the same sample, other DNA sequences code for this CDR3. The chain links TRBV4-1 to TRBJ2-1, with D hard to call. The CDR3 has 15 amino acids. Per the germline V gene, CDR1 is MGHRA and CDR2 is YSYEKL. V was cut by 1 base and J by 0 bases, with 7 bases left in between. The CDR3 DNA reads as TGCGCCAGCAGCCAAGTGGAGAGCTCCTACAATGAGCAGTTCTTC. Translation: CASSQVESSYNEQFF.

The chain carries TRBV11-2 and TRBJ2-7, with a possible D match to TRBD1 (5 bases). V was shortened by 5 bases and J by 6 bases, with 17 bases between the two germline ends. CDR3 size: 14 residues. CDR1 is SGHAT, CDR2 FQNNGV, per germline. CDR3 in amino acids: CASSTQEGFAEQYF. CDR3 nucleotide sequence: TGTGCCAGCAGCACACAGGAAGGATTTGCCGAGCAGTACTTC.